The 4 T cell receptor beta chains presented below share a single source sample, sequenced in a study of blood T cell repertoires in COVID-19. Data came from immunoSEQ multiplex PCR; TCRdb stores just in-frame clones and leaves some out. The table includes 75,000 to 90,000 clones, around 86% detected once. Specimen: peripheral blood. The receptors here all came from a man aged 80 or over with active or convalescent COVID-19.

The rearrangement joins TRBV19 to TRBJ2-3, with 13 bases fitting TRBD2. V gave up 7 bases and J gave up 10 bases; unmatched junction bases: 14. Germline CDR1 and CDR2: LNHDA and SQIVND (reference sequence). The CDR3 runs 16 residues. In DNA form, the CDR3 reads TGTGCCAGTACCCCTCTTAGGGGACTAGCGGGATCGGCGCAGTATTTT. It specifies CASTPLRGLAGSAQYF. The entire variable domain, with the rest obtained from reference TRBV19 and TRBJ2-3, is as follows: DGGITQSPKYLFRKEGQNVTLSCEQNLNHDAMYWYRQDPGQGLRLIYYSQIVNDFQKGDIAEGYSVSREKKESFPLTVTSAQKNPTAFYLCASTPLRGLAGSAQYFGPGTRLTVL.

This clone was detected only once. The chain combines TRBV3-1 (or the pseudogene TRBV3-2) with TRBJ1-1, with TRBD1 identical over 8 bases. With V trimmed by 4 bases and J by 10 bases, 11 bases remained unmatched. Germline loops: CDR1 LGHDT, CDR2 YNNKEL (reference sequence). The length of the CDR3 is 14 residues. The CDR3 nucleotides are TGTGCCAGCAGCCGAACAGGGGGAGGACGTGGAGCTTTCTTT. Residues: CASSRTGGGRGAFF.

The chain couples TRBV7-2 to TRBJ2-1, with 8 bases lining up with TRBD2. J gave up 1 base and V 4 bases, and 3 bases lay outside the gene matches. Germline CDR1 reads SGHTA; CDR2 reads FQGNSA. The CDR3 has 15 amino acids. The CDR3 region is CASSWTSMSYNEQFF. For the CDR3, the DNA is TGTGCCAGCAGCTGGACTAGCATGTCCTACAATGAGCAGTTCTTC.

This chain joins TRBV19 and TRBJ1-5; 8 bases map to TRBD1. Germline CDR1 reads LNHDA; CDR2 reads SQIVND (reference sequence). The CDR3 has 14 residues. The trim removed 8 bases at V and 7 bases at J, leaving 10 bases unmatched. CDR3 in DNA: TGTGCCAGTGACAGGGGTTCATTTGCACAGCCCCAGCATTTT. It encodes CASDRGSFAQPQHF.